Listed below are T cell receptor beta chains from one sample, sequenced in a study of T cell repertoires in cytomegalovirus infection. Using its own MiXCR run on the reads, TCRdb lists one record per CDR3 protein. The sample records 150,000 to 200,000 distinct CDR3 sequences, over 13% being singletons. Sequenced material: PBMCs. The receptors were sampled from a human donor in good health (CMV status not recorded). Some clones in this sample may be carry-over from other donors' samples. The CDR3 runs from the conserved cysteine through the conserved F or W. The D gene is left open where the match is weak. The listing skips clone size in some rows; elsewhere it reads once, few, many or a size class.

V: TRBV20-1; D: -; J: TRBJ2-5; size: -; DNA: TGCAGTGCTAGAGATTTCGGGGAGTGGGAGACCCAGTACTTC; CDR3: CSARDFGEWETQYF
V: TRBV20-1; D: -; J: TRBJ2-3; size: -; DNA: TGCAGTGCCCCCCCAGACCTTAGCACAGATACGCAGTATTTT; CDR3: CSAPPDLSTDTQYF
V: TRBV28; D: -; J: TRBJ1-1; size: -; DNA: TGTGCCAGCAGGCCTCCGGCAAACACTGAAGCTTTCTTT; CDR3: CASRPPANTEAFF
V: TRBV20-1; D: TRBD2; J: TRBJ2-1; size: -; DNA: TGCAGTGCTAGAGCAGGGGCTAGCGGGGCCTACAATGAGCAGTTCTTC; CDR3: CSARAGASGAYNEQFF
V: TRBV7-9; D: -; J: TRBJ2-1; size: -; DNA: TGTGCCAGCAGCTCCGAGGGAAGCCACAATGAGCAGTTCTTC; CDR3: CASSSEGSHNEQFF
V: TRBV11-3; D: -; J: TRBJ1-4; size: many; DNA: TGTGCCAGCAGCTTAGATAGAGTTGAAAAACTGTTTTTT; CDR3: CASSLDRVEKLFF
V: TRBV7-8; D: TRBD2; J: TRBJ2-1; size: many; DNA: TGTGCCAGCAGCTTAACGGGAGCGGGGCCCTACAATGAGCAGTTCTTC; CDR3: CASSLTGAGPYNEQFF
V: TRBV15; D: -; J: TRBJ2-5; size: -; DNA: TGTGCCACCAGCAGAGAACCCCAGGGAGAGACCCAGTACTTC; CDR3: CATSREPQGETQYF
V: TRBV5-1; D: -; J: TRBJ2-1; size: -; DNA: TGCGCCAGCAGCTTGGGAGGGGTAACAGGGAATGAGCAGTTCTTC; CDR3: CASSLGGVTGNEQFF
V: TRBV19; D: -; J: TRBJ1-5; size: -; DNA: TGTGCCAGTAGTCCGGACGAGTATCAGCCCCAGCATTTT; CDR3: CASSPDEYQPQHF
V: TRBV19; D: TRBD2; J: TRBJ2-1; size: many; DNA: TGTGCCAGTTGCGATAGCGGGAGACCCAATGAGCAGTTCTTC; CDR3: CASCDSGRPNEQFF
V: TRBV12-3/TRBV12-4; D: TRBD2; J: TRBJ2-1; size: few; DNA: TGTGCCAGCAGGCGTCTAGCGGGAGACGAGCAGTTCTTC; CDR3: CASRRLAGDEQFF
V: TRBV11-2; D: TRBD1; J: TRBJ1-1; size: once; DNA: TGTGCCAGCAGCTGGGACAGTAGGTGGGCTTTCTTT; CDR3: CASSWDSRWAFF
V: TRBV18; D: -; J: TRBJ1-4; size: few; DNA: TGTGCCAGCTCACCAATCGGGGATGAAAAACTGTTTTTT; CDR3: CASSPIGDEKLFF
V: TRBV6-2/TRBV6-3; D: TRBD2; J: TRBJ2-2; size: few; DNA: TGTGCCAGCAGTTACCCTCGGCAGCGGGGAACCGGGGAGCTGTTTTTT; CDR3: CASSYPRQRGTGELFF
V: TRBV28; D: -; J: TRBJ2-5; size: -; DNA: TGTGCCAGCAGTTTATTGGGCAGGCAAGAGACCCAGTACTTC; CDR3: CASSLLGRQETQYF
V: TRBV12-3/TRBV12-4; D: TRBD1; J: TRBJ2-7; size: many; DNA: TGTGCCAGCAGTTGGGGACAGGGTAAGAACGAGCAGTACTTC; CDR3: CASSWGQGKNEQYF
V: TRBV20-1; D: TRBD1; J: TRBJ2-4; size: few; DNA: TGCAGTGCTAGGCAAATGGGACAGGGAAACATTCAGTACTTC; CDR3: CSARQMGQGNIQYF
V: TRBV6-6; D: -; J: TRBJ1-3; size: few; DNA: TGTGCCAGCAGTTACTCGGGAGGCCCGTTTGAAAACACCATATATTTT; CDR3: CASSYSGGPFENTIYF
V: TRBV20-1; D: -; J: TRBJ2-6; size: -; DNA: TGCAGTGCTAGAGAAGGATCTGGGGCCAACGTCCTGACTTTC; CDR3: CSAREGSGANVLTF
V: TRBV28; D: -; J: TRBJ1-5; size: many; DNA: TGTGCCAGCAGTTTAGGGGCGAGAGGCAATCAGCCCCAGCATTTT; CDR3: CASSLGARGNQPQHF
V: TRBV11-2; D: -; J: TRBJ2-3; size: many; DNA: TGTGCCAGCAGCTTAGGTCCCCCGCAGTATTTT; CDR3: CASSLGPPQYF
V: TRBV6-2/TRBV6-3; D: -; J: TRBJ1-1; size: many; DNA: TGTGCCAGCAGGCCCAGGTCGGGGAACACTGAAGCTTTCTTT; CDR3: CASRPRSGNTEAFF
V: TRBV11-2; D: TRBD1; J: TRBJ2-1; size: many; DNA: TGTGCCAGCAGCTTAAGACAGGGAACCCACAATGAGCAGTTCTTC; CDR3: CASSLRQGTHNEQFF
V: TRBV4-2; D: TRBD1; J: TRBJ1-1; size: many; DNA: TGTGCCAGCAGCGATCGACAGGGGGCCTCTGAAGCTTTCTTT; CDR3: CASSDRQGASEAFF
V: TRBV28; D: -; J: TRBJ2-5; size: many; DNA: TGTGCCAGCAGCACCACCCCCCCCAGAGGCACTGCAGGGGCCCAGTACTTC; CDR3: CASSTTPPRGTAGAQYF
V: TRBV7-9; D: -; J: TRBJ1-4; size: -; DNA: TGTGCCAGCAGCACCGCGGGGGGGGGTTATGAAAAACTGTTTTTT; CDR3: CASSTAGGGYEKLFF
V: TRBV7-2; D: -; J: TRBJ2-4; size: many; DNA: TGTGCCAGCAGCTCGACGGTAGCCAAAAACATTCAGTACTTC; CDR3: CASSSTVAKNIQYF
V: TRBV27; D: -; J: TRBJ2-2; size: few; DNA: TGTGCCAGCAGTCTCAGGGTGACCGGGGAGCTGTTTTTT; CDR3: CASSLRVTGELFF
V: TRBV20-1; D: -; J: TRBJ2-3; size: -; DNA: TGCAGTGCTAGAGCCCCATGGGGCCGGACGGATACGCAGTATTTT; CDR3: CSARAPWGRTDTQYF
V: TRBV5-6; D: -; J: TRBJ1-2; size: few; DNA: TGTGCCAGCACTCGATTGCCAGGTGACAAGGGCTACACCTTC; CDR3: CASTRLPGDKGYTF
V: TRBV20-1; D: TRBD2; J: TRBJ2-1; size: few; DNA: TGCAGTGCTTCTACTAGCGGGAGGGCGAATGAGCAGTTCTTC; CDR3: CSASTSGRANEQFF
V: TRBV28; D: -; J: TRBJ2-7; size: few; DNA: TGTGCCAGCAGTGTACAGGACCGGCAGTACTTC; CDR3: CASSVQDRQYF
V: TRBV29-1; D: -; J: TRBJ1-1; size: -; DNA: TGCAGCACCCCGAACAGGGAAAACACTGAAGCTTTCTTT; CDR3: CSTPNRENTEAFF
V: TRBV7-3; D: TRBD2; J: TRBJ2-2; size: -; DNA: TGTGCCAGCAGCCCCCGGACTAGCCACGGGGAGCTGTTTTTT; CDR3: CASSPRTSHGELFF
V: TRBV19; D: -; J: TRBJ1-2; size: many; DNA: TGTGCCAGTAGTATCCAGCGGAACTATGGCTACACCTTC; CDR3: CASSIQRNYGYTF
V: TRBV7-2; D: -; J: TRBJ1-2; size: many; DNA: TGTGCCAGCAGCTTAGGTTTAAACAGTGAACATGGCTACACCTTC; CDR3: CASSLGLNSEHGYTF